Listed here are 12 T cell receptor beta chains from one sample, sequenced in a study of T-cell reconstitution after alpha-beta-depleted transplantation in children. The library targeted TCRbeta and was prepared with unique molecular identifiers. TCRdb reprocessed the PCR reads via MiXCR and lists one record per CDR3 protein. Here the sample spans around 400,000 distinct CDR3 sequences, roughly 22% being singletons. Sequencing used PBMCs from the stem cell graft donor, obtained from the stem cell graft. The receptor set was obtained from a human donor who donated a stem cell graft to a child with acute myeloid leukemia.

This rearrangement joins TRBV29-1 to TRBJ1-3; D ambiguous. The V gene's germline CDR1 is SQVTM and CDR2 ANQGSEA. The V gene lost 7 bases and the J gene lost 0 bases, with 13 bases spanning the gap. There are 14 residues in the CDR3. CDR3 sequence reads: CSARPRISGNTIYF. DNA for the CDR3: TGCAGCGCCCGACCGCGAATCTCTGGAAACACCATATATTTT.

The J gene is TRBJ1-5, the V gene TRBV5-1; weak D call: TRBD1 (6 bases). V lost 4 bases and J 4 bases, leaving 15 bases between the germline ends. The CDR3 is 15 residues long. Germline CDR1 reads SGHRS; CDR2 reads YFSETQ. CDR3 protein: CASSPAGAGNQPQHF. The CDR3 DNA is TGCGCCAGCAGCCCCGCGGGGGCGGGAAATCAGCCCCAGCATTTT.

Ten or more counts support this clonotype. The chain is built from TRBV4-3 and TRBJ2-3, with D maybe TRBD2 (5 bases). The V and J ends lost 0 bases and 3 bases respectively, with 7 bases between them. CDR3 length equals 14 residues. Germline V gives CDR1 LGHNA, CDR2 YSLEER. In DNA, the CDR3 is TGCGCCAGCAGCCAAGATCGGAGGACAGATACGCAGTATTTT. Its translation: CASSQDRRTDTQYF.

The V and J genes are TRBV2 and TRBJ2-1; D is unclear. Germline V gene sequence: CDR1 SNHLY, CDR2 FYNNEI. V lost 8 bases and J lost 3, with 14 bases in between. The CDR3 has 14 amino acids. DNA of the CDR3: TGTGCCAGCGGATCTAGGGAATTCTACAATGAGCAGTTCTTC. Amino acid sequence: CASGSREFYNEQFF.

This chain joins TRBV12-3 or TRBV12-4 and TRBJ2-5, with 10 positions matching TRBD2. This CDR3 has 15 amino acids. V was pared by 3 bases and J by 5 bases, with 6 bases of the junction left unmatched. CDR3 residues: CASSFELAGKETQYF. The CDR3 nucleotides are TGTGCCAGCAGTTTTGAACTAGCGGGAAAGGAGACCCAGTACTTC.

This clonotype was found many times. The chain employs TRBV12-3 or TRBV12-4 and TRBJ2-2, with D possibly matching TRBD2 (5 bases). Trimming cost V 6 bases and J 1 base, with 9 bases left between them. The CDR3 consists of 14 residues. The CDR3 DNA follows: TGTGCCAGCAGACTAGATCAGAACACCGGGGAGCTGTTTTTT. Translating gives CASRLDQNTGELFF.

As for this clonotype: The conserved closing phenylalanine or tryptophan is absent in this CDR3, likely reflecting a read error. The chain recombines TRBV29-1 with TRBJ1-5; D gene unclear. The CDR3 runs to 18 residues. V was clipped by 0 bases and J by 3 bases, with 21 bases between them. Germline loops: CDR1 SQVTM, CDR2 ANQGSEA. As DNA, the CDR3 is TGCAGCGTTGAAGATCGGAGAACACGAGACCTATACAATCAGCCCCAGCATTGT. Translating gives CSVEDRRTRDLYNQPQHC.

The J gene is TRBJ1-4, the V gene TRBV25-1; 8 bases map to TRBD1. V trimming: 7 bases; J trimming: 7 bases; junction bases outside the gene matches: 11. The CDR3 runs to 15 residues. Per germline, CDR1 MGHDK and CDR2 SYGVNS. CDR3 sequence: CASTPPGQEGEKLFF. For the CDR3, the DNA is TGTGCCAGCACCCCGCCGGGACAGGAGGGTGAAAAACTGTTTTTT.

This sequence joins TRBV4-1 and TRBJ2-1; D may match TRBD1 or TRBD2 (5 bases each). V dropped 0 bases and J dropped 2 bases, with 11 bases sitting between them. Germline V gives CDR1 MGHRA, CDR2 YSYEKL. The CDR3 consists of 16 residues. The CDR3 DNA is TGCGCCAGCAGCCAAGATAAAAGGGGACCCTACAATGAGCAGTTCTTC. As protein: CASSQDKRGPYNEQFF.

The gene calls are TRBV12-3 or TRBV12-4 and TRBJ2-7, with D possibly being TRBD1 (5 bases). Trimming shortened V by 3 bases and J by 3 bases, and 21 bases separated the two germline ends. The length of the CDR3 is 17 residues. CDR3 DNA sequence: TGTGCCAGCAGTTTGGAAGGGCCAGGGCGCGTCGGCTACGAGCAGTACTTC. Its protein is CASSLEGPGRVGYEQYF.

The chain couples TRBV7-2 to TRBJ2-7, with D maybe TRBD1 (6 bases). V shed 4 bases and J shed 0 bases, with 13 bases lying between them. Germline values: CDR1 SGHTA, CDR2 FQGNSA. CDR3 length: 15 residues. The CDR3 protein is CASSWGHLNSYEQYF. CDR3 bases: TGTGCCAGCAGCTGGGGACACTTAAACTCCTACGAGCAGTACTTC.

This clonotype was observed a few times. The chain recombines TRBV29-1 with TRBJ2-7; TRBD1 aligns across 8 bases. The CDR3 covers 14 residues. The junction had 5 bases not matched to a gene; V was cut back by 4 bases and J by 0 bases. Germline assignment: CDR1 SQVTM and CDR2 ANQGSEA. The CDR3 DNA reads TGCAGCGTTGCTTGGACAGGGAGCTCCTACGAGCAGTACTTC. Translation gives CSVAWTGSSYEQYF.